This is a list of T cell receptor beta chains from one sample in a study of shared clonotypes between healthy human individuals. Using immunoSEQ multiplex PCR, the repertoire was profiled, and TCRdb retains in-frame clones only, with some absent. The sample carries around 600,000 clones, 85% to 95% recorded once. Specimen: naive CD8+ T cells sorted from blood. These receptors were taken from a woman in her 30s in good health. CDR3s include the opening cysteine and the closing phenylalanine or tryptophan. Not every row has a clone size; where given, it reads once, few, many or a size class.

clone_size	v_call	j_call	cdr3_aa
once	TRBV5-4	TRBJ2-7	CASSFLGPARGEQYF
NA	TRBV7-2	TRBJ2-4	CASSDRQGAGRNIQYF
NA	TRBV28	TRBJ2-6	CASASGANVLTF
NA	TRBV9	TRBJ1-1	CASSVSGGFMNTEAFF
NA	TRBV28	TRBJ2-2	CASSLISGDFGELFF
NA	TRBV27	TRBJ2-7	CASSLGSWKGIYEQYF
NA	TRBV6-1	TRBJ1-4	CASSEDRAINEKLFF
NA	TRBV6-5	TRBJ1-4	CASRSFTWPEGLFF
NA	TRBV9	TRBJ2-1	CASSGTGTYNEQFF
once	TRBV18	TRBJ2-7	CASSPPQGWEQYF
NA	TRBV7-6	TRBJ1-1	CASSLEQLNTEAFF
NA	TRBV27	TRBJ2-7	CASGKTSAYEQYF
NA	TRBV10-1	TRBJ2-1	CASSQDTGYNEQFF
once	TRBV29-1	TRBJ1-2	CSVSQGGDGYTF
NA	TRBV28	TRBJ1-4	CASSLQGVATNEKLFF
NA	TRBV5-5	TRBJ2-2	CASSYGLATGELFF
NA	TRBV28	TRBJ1-5	CASSPMGQEYNQPQHF
once	TRBV7-6	TRBJ2-5	CASSFPYQLGETQYF
NA	TRBV11-3	TRBJ2-2	CASSLRGGANTGELFF
once	TRBV5-1	TRBJ1-2	CASSLERAFGGYTF
once	TRBV27	TRBJ1-2	CASSFDTRNGYTF
NA	TRBV5-4	TRBJ2-5	CASTDSARETQYF
NA	TRBV4-2	TRBJ2-7	CASSQGTSEAYEQYF
NA	TRBV29-1	TRBJ2-1	CSVDMGSWDEQFF
NA	TRBV27	TRBJ1-2	CASRHGSQGFAYGYTF
NA	TRBV6-1	TRBJ2-5	CASSEAEGLPGQETQYF
NA	TRBV11-2	TRBJ2-7	CASSFSGSYEQYF
NA	TRBV9	NA	CASSAVSGSSYEQYF
NA	TRBV5-8	TRBJ2-7	CASSLVLAGAYEQYF
NA	TRBV11-1	TRBJ2-3	CASSYRGGGQDTQYF
NA	TRBV14	TRBJ2-5	CASSPWDIPGETQYF
NA	TRBV5-4	TRBJ1-4	CASSWAGDEKLFF
once	TRBV19	TRBJ2-1	CASSIVGGVSYNEQFF
once	TRBV19	TRBJ1-1	CASSIDLELNTEAFF
NA	TRBV5-4	TRBJ2-7	CASSLESGEQYF
NA	TRBV4-1	TRBJ2-7	CASSQTPGQNIRGQYF
NA	TRBV11-2	TRBJ2-1	CASSLVGSGRSNEQFF
NA	TRBV19	TRBJ1-1	CASSMGGGWTEAFF
NA	TRBV28	TRBJ2-7	CASSVPGNEQYF
NA	TRBV27	TRBJ1-5	CASRIMMGADQPQHF